This T cell receptor (beta chain) was identified in a study of metastatic and nonmetastatic thyroid tumors. General study findings and limits: According to reports, the diversity of TCR beta was significantly higher in malignant thyroid tumors than in benign nodules, and this held in both blood and tumor samples.

TCRdb reanalyzed the PCR reads via MiXCR. The table lists approximately 19,000 clones, 30% to 40% of them singletons. Germline-derived CDR1 and CDR2 are MNHEY and SMNVEV (reference sequence). The V end was cut by 7 bases, the J end by 2 bases, with 9 bases between. The CDR3 spans 12 residues. Ahead of thyroid surgery, no patient had received treatment of any kind. Note on this clone: The antigen remains undetermined.

The TCR comes from a male donor with papillary thyroid cancer or a benign thyroid nodule (not recorded which). Some clones in this sample may be carry-over from other donors' samples. V gene TRBV27 combines with J gene TRBJ2-7, with unresolved D. Sequencing used tumor tissue. CDR3 protein: CASTNTPYEQYF. The CDR3 DNA follows: TGTGCCAGCACTAATACCCCCTACGAGCAGTACTTC.